Each of the 29 T cell receptor beta chains below was sequenced from the same sample in a study of control samples from healthy donors and cancer patients. Sequencing used immunoSEQ multiplex PCR; TCRdb keeps in-frame clones, though not all of them. The sample comprises more than 70,000 clones, approximately 94% of which are singletons, and more than 2.5% rests with the top ten. The sequencing input was blood. All receptors derive from a woman aged 30 to 39 in good health.

The V and J genes are TRBV11-3 and TRBJ1-1, with D tentatively TRBD1 (5 bases). CDR1 and CDR2 from the germline V gene are SGHNT and YENEEA. Between the trimmed V and J ends, which lost 1 base and 2 bases, there was a span of 11 bases. This CDR3 is 15 amino acids long. DNA for the CDR3: TGTGCCAGCAGCTTAGGAGCAGGGTTTAACACTGAAGCTTTCTTT. It codes for CASSLGAGFNTEAFF.

This chain uses TRBV11-1 with TRBJ1-1, with D perhaps matching TRBD1 (5 bases). The CDR3 contains 15 residues. Germline lookup yields CDR1 SGHAT and CDR2 FQDESV (reference sequence). The V end lost 6 bases, the J end lost 4 bases, and 18 bases lay between the germline ends. CDR3 coding DNA: TGTGCCAGCAGGTTAAGGGACCTTCGGAGCACTGAAGCTTTCTTT. Encoded protein: CASRLRDLRSTEAFF.

The chain carries TRBV5-8 and TRBJ2-5, with 8 nucleotides matching TRBD2. V gave up 1 base and J gave up 8 bases; unmatched junction bases: 13. The CDR3 length is 16 residues. Germline CDR1 and CDR2: SGHTS and YDEGEE. CDR3 sequence reads: CASSLSAGGPKNTQYF. The CDR3 DNA sequence: TGTGCCAGCAGCTTGTCTGCGGGGGGACCCAAGAACACCCAGTACTTC.

This chain links TRBV30 with TRBJ1-5, with D perhaps matching TRBD1 (5 bases). Trimming took 8 bases from V and 0 from J, leaving 11 bases between them. The CDR3 length is 13 residues. CDR1 and CDR2 from the germline V gene are GTSNPN and SVGIG (reference sequence). In nucleotides, the CDR3 is TGTGCCGCACAGGTTAATAGCAATCAGCCCCAGCATTTT. Translated: CAAQVNSNQPQHF. The variable domain in full, completed from reference TRBV30 and TRBJ1-5, reads SQTIHQWPATLVQPVGSPLSLECTVEGTSNPNLYWYRQAAGRGLQLLFYSVGIGQISSEVPQNLSASRPQDRQFILSSKKLLLSDSGFYLCAAQVNSNQPQHFGDGTRLSIL.

V gene TRBV11-2 combines with J gene TRBJ2-1; maybe TRBD1 (5 bases). V was trimmed by 1 base and J by 11 bases, leaving 6 bases between them. From germline, CDR1 is SGHAT and CDR2 FQNNGV. The CDR3 totals 11 residues. The CDR3 here is CASSLAGKQFF. CDR3 DNA sequence: TGTGCCAGCAGCTTAGCAGGGAAGCAGTTCTTC.

V and J are TRBV7-2 and TRBJ2-6; 8 bases match TRBD2. J was trimmed by 4 bases and V by 5 bases; bases with no gene match: 4. This CDR3 is built from 15 residues. Germline V gene data show CDR1 as SGHTA and CDR2 as FQGNSA. This chain's CDR3 is CASSRGGAGANVLTF. The CDR3, as DNA: TGTGCCAGCAGCCGGGGGGGCGCGGGGGCCAACGTCCTGACTTTC.

This clone came up once. This sequence joins TRBV29-1 and TRBJ1-2; D uncertain. The CDR3 length is 13 residues. Trimming removed 6 bases from V and 3 bases from J, with 14 bases in between. Germline assignment: CDR1 SQVTM and CDR2 ANQGSEA. Here the CDR3 reads CSVIQLEDYGYTF. DNA of the CDR3: TGCAGCGTGATACAATTAGAAGACTATGGCTACACCTTC.

Concerning this clone itself: This CDR3 is also generated by other DNA sequences in the sample. CDR3 in DNA: TGTGCCAGCAGCTTTCTCCAGAACACTGAAGCTTTCTTT. Its protein product is CASSFLQNTEAFF. V usage is TRBV7-9 and J usage is TRBJ1-1; D ambiguous. This CDR3 has 13 residues. V lost 3 bases, J lost 1 base, and 6 bases lay in between. In germline, CDR1 is SEHNR, CDR2 FQNEAQ (reference sequence).

The rearrangement joins TRBV5-1 to TRBJ1-6; D not certain. The CDR3 contains 16 residues. The ends were cut back, 0 bases at V and 8 bases at J, with 15 bases in the middle. Germline assignment: CDR1 SGHRS and CDR2 YFSETQ. The CDR3 region is CASSLGVDGRDSPLHF. The CDR3 coding sequence is TGCGCCAGCAGCTTGGGAGTCGACGGGCGGGATTCACCCCTCCACTTT.

The count of this clone is one. This chain joins TRBV4-1 and TRBJ1-1; perhaps TRBD1 as D (6 bases). The germline gives CDR1 MGHRA, CDR2 YSYEKL. The CDR3 covers 15 residues. Trimming cost V 4 bases and J 4 bases, with 16 bases left between them. The CDR3 loop reads CASSPDSARVTEAFF. In DNA form, the CDR3 reads TGCGCCAGCAGCCCGGACAGCGCCCGGGTCACTGAAGCTTTCTTT.

The chain carries TRBV28 and TRBJ1-2, with 7 bases fitting TRBD1. V trimming: 6 bases; J trimming: 4 bases; junction bases outside the gene matches: 11. The CDR3 totals 15 residues. The germline V gene has CDR1 MDHEN and CDR2 SYDVKM. The CDR3 here is CASSFRQGRGYGYTF. The CDR3 nucleotides read TGTGCCAGCAGCTTCAGACAGGGACGAGGCTATGGCTACACCTTC.

The V call is TRBV28, the J call TRBJ1-2, with a weak D call TRBD1 (6 bases). CDR1 and CDR2 (germline): MDHEN, SYDVKM. The ends were cut back, 1 base at V and 4 bases at J, with 7 bases in the middle. The CDR3 has 13 residues. The CDR3 loop is CASSLSGAYGYTF. The CDR3 DNA follows: TGTGCCAGCAGTTTATCGGGGGCCTATGGCTACACCTTC.

The chain joins TRBV27 to TRBJ1-4; D uncertain. This CDR3 spans 13 amino acids. Germline CDR1 and CDR2: MNHEY and SMNVEV (reference sequence). With 8 bases removed from V and 5 bases from J, the gap between germline ends came to 12 bases. Here the CDR3 DNA reads TGTGCCAGCCGGAGAACTTACAATGAAAAACTGTTTTTT. This sequence encodes CASRRTYNEKLFF.

The chain uses TRBV11-3 and TRBJ1-1; 7 positions match TRBD1. Germline-derived CDR1 and CDR2 are SGHNT and YENEEA. The CDR3 contains 16 residues. Losses at the gene ends were 1 base for V and 4 bases for J; bases not matched to a gene: 9. DNA for the CDR3: TGTGCCAGCAGCTTAGGGGCCAACAGGGGCTTCACTGAAGCTTTCTTT. It yields the protein CASSLGANRGFTEAFF.

J is TRBJ1-1 and V is TRBV7-3; weak D call: TRBD1 (6 bases). The CDR3 loop spans 13 amino acids. The V end was cut by 5 bases, the J end by 4 bases, with 11 bases between. Germline CDR1 is SGHTA and CDR2 is FQGTGA. CDR3 sequence: CASSPTGTTEAFF. DNA of the CDR3: TGTGCCAGCAGCCCAACAGGGACCACTGAAGCTTTCTTT.

The chain couples TRBV4-2 to TRBJ2-1; 8 bases are a match to TRBD2. This CDR3 is 18 amino acids long. Germline V gives CDR1 LGHNA, CDR2 YNFKEQ. V shed 0 bases, J shed 4 bases, and the junction held 11 bases outside the gene matches. This CDR3 is CASSQELSQRGRYNEQFF. As DNA, the CDR3 is TGTGCCAGCAGCCAAGAACTGAGCCAGCGGGGGAGATACAATGAGCAGTTCTTC.

V gene TRBV13 combines with J gene TRBJ2-1; D call uncertain. The germline gives CDR1 PRHDT, CDR2 FYEKMQ (reference sequence). This CDR3 has 13 amino acids. Trimming stripped 4 bases from V and 7 bases from J, with 11 bases between. In nucleotides, the CDR3 is TGTGCCAGCAGCTCGGGTATCCCTAATGAGCAGTTCTTC. Translating it yields CASSSGIPNEQFF.

V usage is TRBV5-4 and J usage is TRBJ1-2, with D maybe TRBD1 (6 bases). Germline CDR1 is SGHNT and CDR2 is YYREEE (reference sequence). The CDR3 has 13 residues. V lost 3 bases, J lost 2 bases, and 8 bases lay in between. CDR3 in DNA: TGTGCCAGCAGCTCTGGACAGAACTATGGCTACACCTTC. This sequence encodes CASSSGQNYGYTF.

The rearrangement links TRBV11-2 to TRBJ2-2, with 7 bases matching TRBD1. With 6 bases clipped from V and 7 bases from J, the junction kept 14 bases outside the gene matches. Germline CDR1 SGHAT, CDR2 FQNNGV. The length of the CDR3 is 16 residues. The DNA for the CDR3 is TGTGCCAGCAGGACCCGGGCAGGGGGAATAATCGGGGAGCTGTTTTTT. Encoded protein: CASRTRAGGIIGELFF.

This chain links TRBV11-2 with TRBJ2-3; 7 bases align to TRBD2. The CDR3 runs 15 residues. J lost 1 base, V lost 5 bases, and 6 bases had no gene match. In germline, CDR1 is SGHAT, CDR2 FQNNGV. The CDR3 region has the DNA TGTGCCAGCAGCCTATTGGCGGGGGGCACAGATACGCAGTATTTT. Protein sequence: CASSLLAGGTDTQYF.

This clone was seen once. V gene TRBV5-8 combines with J gene TRBJ2-1; 11 bases align to TRBD2. The germline V gene encodes CDR1 SGHTS and CDR2 YDEGEE. V lost 1 base and J lost 8; bases outside the gene matches: 8. The length of the CDR3 is 16 residues. The CDR3 region is CASSLFDSGGVYEQFF. CDR3 coding DNA: TGTGCCAGCAGCTTGTTTGATAGCGGGGGGGTGTATGAGCAGTTCTTC.

Details on this clone: Other DNA sequences within the sample encode an identical CDR3. The chain combines TRBV9 with TRBJ1-6; unclear D gene. V was shortened by 3 bases and J by 3 bases, with 10 bases between the two germline ends. Per germline, CDR1 SGDLS and CDR2 YYNGEE. The CDR3 is made up of 15 amino acids. The CDR3 here is CASSAGTHYNSPLHF. The CDR3, as DNA: TGTGCCAGCAGCGCCGGAACGCACTATAATTCACCCCTCCACTTT.

The V call is TRBV30, the J call TRBJ2-7; TRBD1 is a possible D gene (5 bases). The CDR3 contains 10 residues. From germline, CDR1 is GTSNPN and CDR2 SVGIG (reference sequence). Trimming cost V 8 bases and J 6 bases, with 11 bases left between them. CDR3 sequence reads: CAAGWSEQYV. For the CDR3, the DNA is TGTGCCGCAGGGTGGAGCGAGCAGTACGTC.

The chain combines TRBV19 with TRBJ1-1; D unclear. There are 14 residues in the CDR3. Germline V lookup: CDR1 LNHDA, CDR2 SQIVND (reference sequence). Deletions cut 6 bases from V and 0 bases from J, with 11 bases between. CDR3: CASRLLTMNTEAFF. CDR3 DNA: TGTGCCAGTAGGCTACTCACGATGAACACTGAAGCTTTCTTT.

This sequence joins TRBV9 and TRBJ2-2; D remains unclear. CDR1 SGDLS and CDR2 YYNGEE come from the germline V gene. The CDR3 has 13 residues. Trimming removed 3 bases from V and 6 bases from J, with 9 bases in between. In DNA, the CDR3 is TGTGCCAGCAGCGGCCCAGGCCCCGGGGAGCTGTTTTTT. It translates to CASSGPGPGELFF. Based on the CDR3 plus reference TRBV9 and TRBJ2-2, the full variable domain is DSGVTQTPKHLITATGQRVTLRCSPRSGDLSVYWYQQSLDQGLQFLIQYYNGEERAKGNILERFSAQQFPDLHSELNLSSLELGDSALYFCASSGPGPGELFFGEGSRLTVL.

The V and J genes are TRBV27 and TRBJ1-1; unclear D gene. Trimming cost V 5 bases and J 1 base, with 14 bases left between them. The length of the CDR3 is 15 residues. CDR1 is MNHEY and CDR2 is SMNVEV in the germline V gene (reference sequence). The CDR3 region has the DNA TGTGCCAGCAGTCCCGGCCGCGAGTGGAACACTGAAGCTTTCTTT. Its protein product is CASSPGREWNTEAFF.

The rearrangement uses TRBV12-5 and TRBJ2-3; either TRBD1 or TRBD2 may supply D (5 bases each). Germline CDR1 is LGHNT and CDR2 is FRNRAP. This CDR3 comprises 14 residues. V lost 6 bases to trimming and J lost 0 bases, with 10 bases between them. The CDR3 is CASGPGASTDTQYF. The CDR3 DNA follows: TGTGCTAGTGGCCCCGGGGCTAGCACAGATACGCAGTATTTT.

This chain connects TRBV11-2 to TRBJ1-4; D is unclear. V was cut by 3 bases and J by 4 bases, with 9 bases left in between. This CDR3 spans 14 amino acids. Germline lookup yields CDR1 SGHAT and CDR2 FQNNGV. The CDR3 DNA reads as TGTGCCAGCAGCTTGATCAGAAATAATGAAAAACTGTTTTTT. Amino acid sequence: CASSLIRNNEKLFF.

This rearrangement joins TRBV12-3 or TRBV12-4 to TRBJ1-4; TRBD1 is a possible D gene (5 bases). The CDR3 totals 13 residues. Trimming took 3 bases from V and 7 from J, leaving 9 bases between them. The DNA for the CDR3 is TGTGCCAGCAGTTTGAGGGGAACTGAAAAACTGTTTTTT. As protein: CASSLRGTEKLFF.